A single sample gave rise to the 5 T cell receptor beta chains below, sequenced in a study of cytomegalovirus exposure and HLA in healthy donors. With 60 Vbeta and 13 Jbeta primers, the PCR was carried out. The protocol was immunoSEQ multiplex PCR, while the TCRdb copy is restricted to in-frame clones and leaves out a portion. The sample yields around 160,000 clones, around two thirds seen once. Sequences were obtained from PBMCs. These TCRs come from a man aged 50 to 59 in good health and CMV-seronegative.

V gene TRBV7-2 combines with J gene TRBJ2-3; tentatively, D is TRBD2 (5 bases). The germline V and J ends were trimmed by 5 bases and 0 bases, with 15 bases remaining between them. Germline CDR1 reads SGHTA; CDR2 reads FQGNSA. This CDR3 is built from 16 residues. In DNA, the CDR3 is TGTGCCAGCAGCCTTGGACTCCATTCTAGCACAGATACGCAGTATTTT. Protein: CASSLGLHSSTDTQYF.

The gene calls are TRBV6-1 and TRBJ2-3, with TRBD2 matching 8 bases. Looked up from germline, CDR1 is MNHNS and CDR2 is SASEGT. The CDR3 is made up of 16 amino acids. Losses at the gene ends were 4 bases for V and 4 bases for J; bases not matched to a gene: 10. The DNA for the CDR3 is TGTGCCAGCAGTGGACCCATACTAGCGGCGGCAGATACGCAGTATTTT. Amino acid sequence: CASSGPILAAADTQYF.

The rearrangement joins TRBV19 to TRBJ2-7; TRBD1 matches 7 bases. In germline, CDR1 is LNHDA, CDR2 SQIVND (reference sequence). The CDR3 is 17 residues long. J lost 5 bases, V lost 3 bases, and 16 bases had no gene match. DNA of the CDR3: TGTGCCAGTAGTATCCTTCGAGATCCCGGGACAGTAAACGAGCAGTACTTC. This codes for CASSILRDPGTVNEQYF.

The chain links TRBV11-2 to TRBJ2-7; 11 bases are shared with TRBD1. Per germline, CDR1 SGHAT and CDR2 FQNNGV. V lost 3 bases and J lost 6; bases outside the gene matches: 4. This CDR3 region has 14 residues. CDR3 amino acids: CASSFGTGGSEQYF. Here the CDR3 DNA reads TGTGCCAGCAGCTTCGGGACAGGGGGGTCCGAGCAGTACTTC.

Only one count was recorded for this clone. The genes are TRBV2 and TRBJ1-5; the match to TRBD1 covers 7 bases. Looked up from germline, CDR1 is SNHLY and CDR2 is FYNNEI. With V trimmed by 7 bases and J by 3 bases, 9 bases remained unmatched. The CDR3 has 15 residues. The CDR3 is CASKFRTGLNQPQHF. The CDR3, as DNA: TGTGCCAGCAAGTTTCGGACAGGACTCAATCAGCCCCAGCATTTT. Full variable domain (rest looked up from reference TRBV2 and TRBJ1-5): EPEVTQTPSHQVTQMGQEVILRCVPISNHLYFYWYRQILGQKVEFLVSFYNNEISEKSEIFDDQFSVERPDGSNFTLKIRSTKLEDSAMYFCASKFRTGLNQPQHFGDGTRLSIL.